This T cell receptor (beta chain) came from a study of blood T cell repertoires in COVID-19. Study-level background: The United States, Italy and Spain supplied acute and convalescent COVID-19 samples. T cells, B-cell-depleted T cells, or PBMCs provided the cDNA or gDNA that served as material.

The study drew participants aged roughly 18 to 89 years from roughly 25 US areas. Sequenced by immunoSEQ multiplex PCR; TCRdb stores in-frame clones only, minus some. The sample carries about 320,000 clones, 80% to 90% recorded once. Source material: PBMCs or T cells enriched from blood (not recorded which). This receptor was taken from a man younger than 45 who had recovered from COVID-19.

The CDR3 coding sequence is TGTGCCAGCAGCCGGACAGGCTCTGGAAACACCATATATTTT. Its protein product is CASSRTGSGNTIYF. The chain recombines TRBV27 with TRBJ1-3, with 7 bases matching TRBD1. In germline, CDR1 is MNHEY, CDR2 SMNVEV (reference sequence). J gave up 0 bases and V 6 bases, and 2 bases lay outside the gene matches. The CDR3 sequence is 14 residues long.